This T cell receptor beta chain stems from a study of control samples from healthy donors and cancer patients. The table came from immunoSEQ multiplex PCR; TCRdb's copy has only in-frame clones and leaves some out. The sample shows over 100,000 clones, about 90% of them seen only once. The CDR3 is 14 residues long. V was trimmed by 7 bases and J by 5 bases, leaving 15 bases between them. Germline loops: CDR1 SGHDN, CDR2 FVKESK. This sequence was found in a woman aged 50 to 60 in good health. Sequences were obtained from blood. This chain joins TRBV14 and TRBJ2-1; D perhaps matches TRBD1 (6 bases). CDR3 bases: TGTGCCAGCAATAGGGGGTTTTCAAACAATGAGCAGTTCTTC. It yields the protein CASNRGFSNNEQFF.